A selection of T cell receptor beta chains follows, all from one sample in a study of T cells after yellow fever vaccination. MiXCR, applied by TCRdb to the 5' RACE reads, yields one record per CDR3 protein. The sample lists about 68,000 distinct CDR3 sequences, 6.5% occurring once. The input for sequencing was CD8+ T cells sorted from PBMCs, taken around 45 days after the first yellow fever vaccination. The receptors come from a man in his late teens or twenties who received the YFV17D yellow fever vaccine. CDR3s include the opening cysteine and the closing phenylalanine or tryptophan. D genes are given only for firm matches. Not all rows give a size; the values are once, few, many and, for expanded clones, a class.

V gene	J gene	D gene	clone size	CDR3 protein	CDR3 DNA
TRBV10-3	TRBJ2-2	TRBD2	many	CAISETSGYNTGELFF	TGTGCCATCAGTGAGACTAGCGGGTATAACACCGGGGAGCTGTTTTTT
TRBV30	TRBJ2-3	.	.	CAWSVPPGGGTDTDTQYF	TGTGCCTGGAGTGTACCCCCAGGCGGCGGAACAGACACAGATACGCAGTATTTT
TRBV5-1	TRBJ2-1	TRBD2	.	CASSLNGGVVNEQFF	TGCGCCAGCAGCTTAAACGGGGGGGTGGTCAATGAGCAGTTCTTC
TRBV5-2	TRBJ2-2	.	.	CAMGPGLLGCGELFF	TGTGCCATGGGCCCTGGGCTCCTCGGCTGCGGGGAGCTGTTTTTT
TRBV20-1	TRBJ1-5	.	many	CRAGGGNQPQHF	TGCAGGGCGGGAGGGGGGAATCAGCCCCAGCATTTT
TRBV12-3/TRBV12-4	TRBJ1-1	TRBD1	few	CASSLTGVGTEAFF	TGTGCCAGCAGTTTAACAGGGGTAGGCACTGAAGCTTTCTTT
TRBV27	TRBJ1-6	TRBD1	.	CASSPQGANSPLHF	TGTGCCAGCAGTCCGCAGGGGGCTAATTCACCCCTCCACTTT
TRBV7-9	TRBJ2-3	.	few	CASSLVEASLDTQYF	TGTGCCAGCAGCTTAGTCGAGGCCAGTTTAGATACGCAGTATTTT
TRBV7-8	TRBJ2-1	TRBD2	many	CASSPSSGGSSYNEQFF	TGTGCCAGCAGCCCATCTAGCGGGGGCAGCTCCTACAATGAGCAGTTCTTC
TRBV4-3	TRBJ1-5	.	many	CASSQVVADQPQHF	TGCGCCAGCAGCCAAGTCGTGGCGGATCAGCCCCAGCATTTT
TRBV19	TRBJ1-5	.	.	CASSIVPGNQPQHF	TGTGCCAGTAGTATAGTGCCGGGCAATCAGCCCCAGCATTTT
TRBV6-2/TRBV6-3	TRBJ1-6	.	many	CASTTSSYNSPLHF	TGTGCCAGCACAACGAGCTCCTATAATTCACCCCTCCACTTT
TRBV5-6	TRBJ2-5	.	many	CASRDGTRLVETQYF	TGTGCCAGCAGGGACGGGACCCGGCTCGTGGAGACCCAGTACTTC
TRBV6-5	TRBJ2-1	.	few	CASSYSLIGNEQFF	TGTGCCAGCAGTTACTCGTTAATTGGGAATGAGCAGTTCTTC
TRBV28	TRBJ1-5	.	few	CASSLLGGTEGPQHF	TGTGCCAGCAGTTTATTGGGGGGGACCGAGGGGCCCCAGCATTTT
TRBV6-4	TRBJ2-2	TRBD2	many	CASSDSSGGTGELFF	TGTGCCAGCAGTGACTCTAGCGGGGGCACCGGGGAGCTGTTTTTT
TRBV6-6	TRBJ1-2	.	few	CASSPRTNYGYTF	TGTGCCAGCAGTCCCCGCACTAACTATGGCTACACCTTC
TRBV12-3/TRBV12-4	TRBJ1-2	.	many	CASSLSRASHGYTF	TGTGCCAGCAGTTTGTCCAGGGCCTCTCACGGCTACACCTTC
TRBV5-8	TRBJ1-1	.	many	CASSLRSRNTEAFF	TGTGCCAGCAGCTTAAGGTCACGGAACACTGAAGCTTTCTTT
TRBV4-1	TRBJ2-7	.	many	CASSPGQSRYEQYF	TGCGCCAGCAGCCCAGGACAGAGTCGCTACGAGCAGTACTTC
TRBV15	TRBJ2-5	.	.	CATSRDLGQTKETQYF	TGTGCCACCAGCAGAGATCTCGGACAAACTAAAGAGACCCAGTACTTC
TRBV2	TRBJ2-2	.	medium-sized	CASLSMGQGGYTGELFF	TGTGCCAGCCTATCAATGGGGCAGGGGGGATACACCGGGGAGCTGTTTTTT
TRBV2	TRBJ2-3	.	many	CASSDERPQYF	TGTGCCAGCAGTGATGAGCGCCCGCAGTATTTT
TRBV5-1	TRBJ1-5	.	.	CASSLAYNQPQHF	TGCGCCAGCAGCTTGGCTTACAATCAGCCCCAGCATTTT
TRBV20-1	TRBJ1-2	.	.	CSARDVSGDSYGYTF	TGCAGTGCTAGAGATGTTTCAGGAGACAGCTATGGCTACACCTTC
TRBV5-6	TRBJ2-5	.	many	CASSLPDRLPGETQYF	TGTGCCAGCAGCTTGCCTGACAGGCTCCCTGGAGAGACCCAGTACTTC
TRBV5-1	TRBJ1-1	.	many	CASSLGVEAFF	TGCGCCAGCAGCTTGGGCGTAGAAGCTTTCTTT
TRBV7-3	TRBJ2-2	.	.	CASRSPPGELFF	TGTGCCAGCAGATCACCACCCGGGGAGCTGTTTTTT
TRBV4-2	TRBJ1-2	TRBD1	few	CASSPGQGLNYGYTF	TGTGCCAGCAGCCCCGGACAGGGCCTTAACTATGGCTACACCTTC
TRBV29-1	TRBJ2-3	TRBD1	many	CSVEKDRGTDTQYF	TGCAGCGTTGAAAAGGACAGGGGAACAGATACGCAGTATTTT
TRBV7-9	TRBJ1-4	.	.	CASSFRDKNEKLFF	TGTGCCAGCAGCTTCCGGGACAAGAATGAAAAACTGTTTTTT
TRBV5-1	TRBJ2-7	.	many	CASSSRGPYEQYF	TGCGCCAGCTCTTCCAGAGGTCCATACGAGCAGTACTTC
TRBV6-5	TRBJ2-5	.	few	CASSYPSEMGEETQYF	TGTGCCAGCAGTTACCCGTCCGAAATGGGTGAAGAGACCCAGTACTTC
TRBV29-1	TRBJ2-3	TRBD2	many	CSARGVAGESTDTQYF	TGCAGCGCCCGTGGGGTAGCGGGGGAGAGCACAGATACGCAGTATTTT
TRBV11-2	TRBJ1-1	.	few	CASSLEPRGAFF	TGTGCCAGCAGCTTAGAGCCGAGGGGAGCTTTCTTT
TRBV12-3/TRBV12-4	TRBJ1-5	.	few	CASSPGRPWPQHF	TGTGCCAGCAGTCCCGGACGGCCGTGGCCCCAGCATTTT
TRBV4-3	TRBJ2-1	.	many	CASSQDLVSEQFF	TGCGCCAGCAGCCAAGATTTGGTTAGTGAGCAGTTCTTC
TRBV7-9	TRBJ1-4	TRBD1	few	CASSLTGGGEKLFF	TGTGCCAGCAGCTTAACAGGGGGAGGAGAAAAACTGTTTTTT
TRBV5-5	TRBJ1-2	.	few	CASSREGGLNYGYTF	TGTGCCAGCAGCCGAGAGGGCGGTTTGAACTATGGCTACACCTTC
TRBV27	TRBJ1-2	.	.	CASSSVWLREENGYTF	TGTGCCAGCAGTTCGGTTTGGCTCCGGGAGGAAAATGGCTACACCTTC
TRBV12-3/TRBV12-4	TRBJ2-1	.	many	CASTLWAWGYNEQFF	TGTGCCAGCACCCTGTGGGCTTGGGGCTACAATGAGCAGTTCTTC
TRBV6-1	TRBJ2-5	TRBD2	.	CASSEKRGALPYQETQYF	TGTGCCAGCAGTGAAAAGCGGGGGGCCCTACCGTACCAAGAGACCCAGTACTTC
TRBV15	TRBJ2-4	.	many	CATSRDRVFLAKNIQYF	TGTGCCACCAGCAGAGATAGGGTCTTTTTAGCCAAAAACATTCAGTACTTC
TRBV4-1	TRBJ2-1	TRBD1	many	CASSQETGYNEQFF	TGCGCCAGCAGCCAAGAGACAGGGTACAATGAGCAGTTCTTC
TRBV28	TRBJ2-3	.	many	CASSPALPSTDTQYF	TGTGCCAGCAGTCCTGCGCTCCCCAGCACAGATACGCAGTATTTT
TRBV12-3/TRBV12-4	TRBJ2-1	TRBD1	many	CASSLTGNDEQFF	TGTGCCAGCAGCCTGACAGGGAACGATGAGCAGTTCTTC
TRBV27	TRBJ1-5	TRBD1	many	CASSFGTGNQPQHF	TGTGCCAGCAGTTTCGGGACAGGGAATCAGCCCCAGCATTTT
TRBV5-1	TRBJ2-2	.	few	CASSWGSTGELFF	TGCGCCAGCAGCTGGGGGAGCACCGGGGAGCTGTTTTTT
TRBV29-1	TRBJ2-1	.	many	CSVRLPNSYNEQFF	TGCAGCGTTCGACTACCTAACTCCTACAATGAGCAGTTCTTC
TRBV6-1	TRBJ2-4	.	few	CASSARPTSRGYGYF	TGTGCCAGCAGTGCCCGACCTACTTCCAGGGGATATGGGTACTTC
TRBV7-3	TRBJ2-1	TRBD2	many	CASSLTRGLANEQFF	TGTGCCAGCAGCTTAACCCGAGGACTAGCCAATGAGCAGTTCTTC
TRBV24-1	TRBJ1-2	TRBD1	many	CATSDGGTGGTNYGYTF	TGTGCCACCAGTGATGGCGGGACAGGGGGTACTAACTATGGCTACACCTTC
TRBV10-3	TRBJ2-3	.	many	CAISESVQRQSTDTQYF	TGTGCCATCAGTGAGTCGGTGCAGCGACAGTCCACAGATACGCAGTATTTT
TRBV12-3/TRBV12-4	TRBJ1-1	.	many	CASSFLPGTGTEAFF	TGTGCCAGCAGTTTTCTACCGGGCACGGGCACTGAAGCTTTCTTT
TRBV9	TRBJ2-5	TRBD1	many	CASSVQGALETQYF	TGTGCCAGCAGCGTACAGGGGGCTTTGGAGACCCAGTACTTC
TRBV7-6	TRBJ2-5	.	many	CASSPGSFGTQYF	TGTGCCAGCAGCCCTGGCTCGTTCGGGACCCAGTACTTC
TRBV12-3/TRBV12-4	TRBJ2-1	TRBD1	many	CASSPDRVVDEQFF	TGTGCCAGCAGTCCGGACAGGGTCGTCGATGAGCAGTTCTTC